Sequencing of this T cell receptor beta chain was carried out in a study of T-cell reconstitution after alpha-beta-depleted transplantation in children. Points on this clonotype: What it binds is unknown. A junction boundary mismatches the germline segment, possibly from a read error.

Study-wide points: Surviving recipient T cells and thymic progenitors produced the high day-60 TCRbeta diversity seen in some patients. Reported findings indicate that, about two months after transplant, alpha-beta T cells came from several hundred expanded clones, which were derived from non-depleted graft cells. The authors attributed T-cell counts and diversity one year after transplant mostly to newly produced T cells.

The germline V gene has CDR1 LGHDT and CDR2 YNNKEL (reference sequence). This CDR3 has 17 amino acids. Unique molecular identifiers featured in how the TCRbeta library was prepared. TCRdb analysed the PCR reads with MiXCR anew, one entry per CDR3 protein. The sample lists hundreds of thousands of distinct CDR3 sequences; around 15% were seen once. V usage is TRBV3-1 and J usage is TRBJ2-1; D gene uncertain. Material: PBMCs, mostly from graft donor cells, obtained 360 days after TCRalphabeta/CD19-depleted stem cell transplant. This TCR came from a male patient aged 2-15 years who had a stem cell transplant for acute lymphoblastic leukemia, so the T cells may come from the graft donor. The CDR3 coding sequence is TGTGCCTGCAGCCAAGGAGAATACTCAGCCATCGAGGATGAGCAGTTCTTC. It codes for CACSQGEYSAIEDEQFF.